Each of the 27 T cell receptor beta chains below was sequenced from the same sample in a study of blood T cell repertoires in COVID-19. The repertoire was sequenced with immunoSEQ multiplex PCR; TCRdb's copy has only in-frame clones and lacks some. The data contain several thousand clones, approximately 82% of them singletons. Sequenced material: peripheral blood. These TCRs come from a human donor with active COVID-19. The donor label of this sample is uncertain.

The chain recombines TRBV19 with TRBJ2-7; 8 bases line up with TRBD1. From germline, CDR1 is LNHDA and CDR2 SQIVND (reference sequence). V gave up 5 bases and J gave up 4 bases; unmatched junction bases: 7. This CDR3 contains 14 residues. The CDR3 sequence is CASSPGTGEYEQYV. The DNA for the CDR3 is TGTGCCAGTAGTCCAGGGACAGGCGAGTACGAGCAGTACGTC.

The V call is TRBV7-6, the J call TRBJ2-3; 9 bases map to TRBD2. J gave up 3 bases and V 1 base, and 11 bases lay outside the gene matches. This CDR3 is built from 18 residues. Germline CDR1 SGHVS, CDR2 FNYEAQ. The CDR3 sequence is CASSLGVRASGMTDTQYF. CDR3 DNA sequence: TGTGCCAGCAGCTTAGGAGTCCGGGCTAGCGGGATGACAGATACGCAGTATTTT.

By sample fraction, this clone is medium-sized (0.01 to 0.1%). The J gene is TRBJ1-2, the V gene TRBV30; D might be TRBD1 (5 bases). Trimming cost V 2 bases and J 0 bases, with 13 bases left between them. The CDR3 extends over 15 amino acids. Per germline, CDR1 GTSNPN and CDR2 SVGIG (reference sequence). This chain's CDR3 is CAWSFGDRPNYGYTF. The CDR3 nucleotides are TGTGCCTGGAGTTTCGGAGACAGACCTAACTATGGCTACACCTTC.

This clone was recorded a few times. The chain carries TRBV4-1 and TRBJ2-7, with 9 bases fitting TRBD2. J lost 6 bases, V lost 3 bases, and 3 bases had no gene match. This CDR3 is 13 amino acids long. Germline loops: CDR1 MGHRA, CDR2 YSYEKL. Here the CDR3 reads CASSQAGGPEQYF. In DNA form, the CDR3 reads TGCGCCAGCAGCCAGGCGGGAGGGCCCGAGCAGTACTTC.

The chain combines TRBV11-2 with TRBJ2-1, with D possibly TRBD2 on 5 matching bases. Trimming pared 5 bases from V and 10 bases from J, leaving 15 bases between. CDR1 and CDR2 from the germline V gene are SGHAT and FQNNGV. The CDR3 is 13 amino acids. CDR3 residues: CASSAWTAHEQFF. In nucleotides, the CDR3 is TGTGCCAGCAGCGCTTGGACTGCCCACGAGCAGTTCTTC.

The chain employs TRBV6-1 and TRBJ2-1, with D possibly matching TRBD2 (5 bases). Germline V gives CDR1 MNHNS, CDR2 SASEGT. V was pared by 7 bases and J by 5 bases, with 18 bases between. This CDR3 has 15 amino acids. The chain's CDR3 is CASNRWESPHNEQFF. CDR3 in DNA: TGTGCCAGCAACCGGTGGGAGTCCCCCCACAATGAGCAGTTCTTC.

The chain combines TRBV6-4 with TRBJ2-1, with 10 bases identical to TRBD2. CDR1 MRHNA and CDR2 SNTAGT come from the germline V gene. With 3 bases clipped from V and 2 bases from J, the junction kept 1 base outside the gene matches. The CDR3 contains 15 residues. CDR3 sequence reads: CASSESGGAYNEQFF. The DNA for the CDR3 is TGTGCCAGCAGTGAAAGCGGGGGGGCCTACAATGAGCAGTTCTTC.

This rearrangement joins TRBV15 to TRBJ1-6, with 10 bases aligning to TRBD1. V lost 8 bases to trimming and J lost 9 bases; unmatched junction nucleotides: 7. CDR3 length: 14 residues. CDR1 LNHNV and CDR2 YYDKDF come from the germline V gene (reference sequence). Here the CDR3 DNA reads TGTGCCACCGCCCCCCGGACAGGGGGTTCACCCCTCCACTTT. Translation: CATAPRTGGSPLHF.

The chain is built from TRBV7-9 and TRBJ2-6; TRBD1 aligns across 8 bases. CDR1 and CDR2 (germline): SEHNR, FQNEAQ (reference sequence). Trimming took 5 bases from V and 2 from J; bases not matched to a gene: 8. The CDR3 consists of 17 residues. CDR3 residues: CASSRRTGLAGANVLTF. CDR3 coding DNA: TGTGCCAGCAGCCGACGGACAGGGTTGGCTGGGGCCAACGTCCTGACTTTC.

This chain uses TRBV5-1 with TRBJ1-2; D ambiguous. Per the germline V gene, CDR1 is SGHRS and CDR2 is YFSETQ. Trimming stripped 0 bases from V and 10 bases from J, with 16 bases between. CDR3 length: 14 residues. The CDR3 loop reads CASSLEVYSLSYTF. In DNA form, the CDR3 reads TGCGCCAGCAGCTTGGAAGTATACAGTCTCTCCTACACCTTC. The variable domain in full, completed from reference TRBV5-1 and TRBJ1-2, reads KAGVTQTPRYLIKTRGQQVTLSCSPISGHRSVSWYQQTPGQGLQFLFEYFSETQRNKGNFPGRFSGRQFSNSRSEMNVSTLELGDSALYLCASSLEVYSLSYTFGSGTRLTVV.

V is TRBV10-3 and J is TRBJ2-5, with 7 nucleotides matching TRBD1. The CDR3 spans 17 residues. The V gene's germline CDR1 is ENHRY and CDR2 SYGVKD. The ends lost 4 bases at V and 5 bases at J; junction bases unmatched: 16. Here the CDR3 reads CAISGPSLTGIGETQYF. The DNA of the CDR3 is TGTGCCATCAGTGGCCCTTCCTTGACAGGGATTGGGGAGACCCAGTACTTC.

This sequence joins TRBV7-2 and TRBJ2-3, with TRBD2 identical over 9 bases. The germline V gene encodes CDR1 SGHTA and CDR2 FQGNSA. The J segment lost 1 base and the V segment lost 1 base, leaving 9 bases of the junction unmatched. This CDR3 is 18 amino acids long. The CDR3 DNA reads as TGTGCCAGCAGCTTAGTTTTCGGTCGGACTAGCGGCACAGATACGCAGTATTTT. As protein: CASSLVFGRTSGTDTQYF.

The rearrangement uses TRBV2 and TRBJ1-2; D may be TRBD1 (6 bases). Trimming removed 6 bases from V and 4 bases from J, with 9 bases in between. Germline CDR1 is SNHLY and CDR2 is FYNNEI. The CDR3 has 12 residues. CDR3 protein: CASRDRVYGYTF. CDR3 DNA: TGTGCCAGCAGGGACAGAGTCTATGGCTACACCTTC.

The gene calls are TRBV28 and TRBJ1-1; perhaps TRBD1 as D (6 bases). Trimming took 1 base from V and 0 from J, leaving 12 bases between them. Germline V lookup: CDR1 MDHEN, CDR2 SYDVKM. This CDR3 has 16 residues. CDR3 DNA sequence: TGTGCCAGCAGTTTATTAGGGTGGGGGCTGAACACTGAAGCTTTCTTT. Encoded protein: CASSLLGWGLNTEAFF.

The chain employs TRBV4-2 and TRBJ2-2; no clear D gene. With 1 base removed from V and 1 base from J, the gap between germline ends came to 4 bases. Germline V gives CDR1 LGHNA, CDR2 YNFKEQ. The length of the CDR3 is 14 residues. CDR3 region: CASSQGLNTGELFF. CDR3 sequence (DNA): TGTGCCAGCAGCCAAGGACTGAACACCGGGGAGCTGTTTTTT.

The rearrangement links TRBV19 to TRBJ2-7, with 7 bases aligning to TRBD1. The germline gives CDR1 LNHDA, CDR2 SQIVND (reference sequence). The V segment lost 5 bases and the J segment 2 bases; nucleotides outside the gene matches: 9. This CDR3 spans 15 amino acids. The DNA of the CDR3 is TGTGCCAGTAGTCTCAAACAGGGGAGCACCTACGAGCAGTACTTC. Its protein product is CASSLKQGSTYEQYF.

For this clone: An end of the junction differs from the germline gene, which may be a read error. J is TRBJ2-7 and V is TRBV7-7; D not certain. The CDR3 sequence is 13 residues long. Per the germline V gene, CDR1 is SSHAT and CDR2 is FNYEAQ (reference sequence). The CDR3 loop is CASSLGPPYEQYF. The CDR3 DNA sequence: TGTGCTAGCAGCTTAGGGCCCCCCTACGAGCAGTACTTC. The full variable domain, completed using reference TRBV7-7 and TRBJ2-7, is GAGVSQSPRYKVTKRGQDVTLRCDPISSHATLYWYQQALGQGPEFLTYFNYEAQPDKSGLPSDRFSAERPEGSISTLTIQRTEQRDSAMYRCASSLGPPYEQYFGPGTRLTVT.

V usage is TRBV30 and J usage is TRBJ1-6; D perhaps matches TRBD1 (6 bases). Germline assignment: CDR1 GTSNPN and CDR2 SVGIG (reference sequence). The ends were cut back, 3 bases at V and 3 bases at J, with 9 bases in the middle. This CDR3 has 14 residues. CDR3 sequence: CAWRGQLYNSPLHF. In nucleotides, the CDR3 is TGTGCCTGGAGAGGACAGCTCTATAATTCACCCCTCCACTTT.

The rearrangement uses TRBV18 and TRBJ2-7; D not resolved. CDR3 length: 12 amino acids. Germline assignment: CDR1 KGHSH and CDR2 LQKENI. V dropped 2 bases and J dropped 4 bases, with 6 bases sitting between them. The CDR3 DNA reads TGTGCCAGCTCACCAAATCTTTACGAGCAGTACGTC. This encodes CASSPNLYEQYV.

The V call is TRBV6-5, the J call TRBJ2-5, with a possible D match to TRBD2 (6 bases). The germline gives CDR1 MNHEY, CDR2 SVGAGI. Trimming took 6 bases from V and 5 from J, leaving 10 bases between them. This CDR3 is 12 amino acids long. This CDR3 is CASSAGHETQYF. CDR3 nucleotides: TGTGCCAGCAGCGCGGGGCACGAGACCCAGTACTTC.

This rearrangement joins TRBV2 to TRBJ2-7; 10 bases line up with TRBD2. This CDR3 has 16 amino acids. With V trimmed by 1 base and J by 2 bases, 5 bases remained unmatched. Germline CDR1 SNHLY, CDR2 FYNNEI. This CDR3 is CASSEGVSGGTYEQYF. The DNA for the CDR3 is TGTGCCAGCAGTGAAGGGGTTAGCGGGGGGACCTACGAGCAGTACTTC.

DNA of the CDR3: TGTGCCAGCTCACCCCCGGGACTAGTGGGTCTCGATACGCAGTATTTT. This gives the protein CASSPPGLVGLDTQYF. The V and J genes are TRBV18 and TRBJ2-3; 8 bases line up with TRBD2. CDR1 KGHSH and CDR2 LQKENI come from the germline V gene. The CDR3 runs 16 residues. J lost 6 bases, V lost 3 bases, and 11 bases had no gene match.

This chain connects TRBV7-8 to TRBJ1-6; 7 positions agree with TRBD1. CDR3 length: 16 amino acids. Germline CDR1 is SGHVS and CDR2 is FQNEAQ. V lost 8 bases to trimming and J lost 5 bases; unmatched junction nucleotides: 12. DNA of the CDR3: TGTGCCAGCTCAGGCCGGGACAGCCTAAATAATTCACCCCTCCACTTT. This translates into CASSGRDSLNNSPLHF.

The V and J genes are TRBV3-1 (or the pseudogene TRBV3-2) and TRBJ1-6, with a possible D match to TRBD1 (6 bases). Germline CDR1 reads LGHDT; CDR2 reads YNNKEL (reference sequence). CDR3 size: 15 residues. V was trimmed by 4 bases and J by 5 bases, leaving 12 bases between them. The CDR3 coding sequence is TGTGCCAGCAGCCTCGTGGACAGCAATAATTCACCCCTCCACTTT. This encodes CASSLVDSNNSPLHF.

This clone was found a few times. V and J are TRBV9 and TRBJ1-1; tentative D call: TRBD1 (6 bases). The CDR3 totals 15 residues. The V gene's germline CDR1 is SGDLS and CDR2 YYNGEE. V lost 0 bases and J lost 7, with 16 bases in between. The DNA of the CDR3 is TGTGCCAGCAGCGTAGATGGTTTGAGGGGGGGTGAAGCTTTCTTT. Translation gives CASSVDGLRGGEAFF.

The V call is TRBV9, the J call TRBJ1-5; D is uncertain. Trimming stripped 0 bases from V and 4 bases from J, with 11 bases between. Germline assignment: CDR1 SGDLS and CDR2 YYNGEE. The CDR3 runs 15 residues. The CDR3 sequence is CASSVGSSGNQPQHF. As DNA, the CDR3 is TGTGCCAGCAGCGTAGGCAGCTCCGGGAATCAGCCCCAGCATTTT.

The J gene is TRBJ1-2, the V gene TRBV19; TRBD1 matches at 8 bases. From germline, CDR1 is LNHDA and CDR2 SQIVND (reference sequence). The CDR3 covers 14 residues. J was trimmed by 2 bases and V by 4 bases; bases with no gene match: 3. The CDR3 region is CASSRRTGNYGYTF. The CDR3 DNA is TGTGCCAGTAGTAGGCGGACAGGGAACTATGGCTACACCTTC.